This T cell receptor (beta chain) was captured by sequencing in a study of beta chain features in type 1 diabetes. Study-wide results and caveats: In every one of the four CD4+ subsets, TCRB CDR3s were moderately but significantly shorter in Type 1 diabetes patients. Diminished insertions and augmented deletions at VDJ junctions characterized type 1 diabetes patients.

TCRB transcripts that were expressed got sequenced, as all of the isolated RNA had been reverse transcribed. Repertoires were generated with immunoSEQ multiplex PCR, while TCRdb's copy carries only in-frame clones and drops some. The sample has 310,000 or so clones, roughly 9% seen once; the top ten hold roughly 1%. Worth noting for this clone: Its antigen is undetermined.

Germline V lookup: CDR1 SGHNT, CDR2 YYREEE (reference sequence). The ends lost 0 bases at V and 0 bases at J; junction bases unmatched: 9. The CDR3 extends over 18 amino acids. The chain employs TRBV5-4 and TRBJ2-5; TRBD2 matches at 9 bases. The receptor was derived from a man between 25 and 39 years old with type 1 diabetes. Sequencing was performed on central memory CD4+ T cells from blood. CDR3 amino acids: CASSLALVAGADQETQYF. The CDR3, as DNA: TGTGCCAGCAGCTTGGCCCTGGTAGCGGGGGCAGACCAAGAGACCCAGTACTTC.